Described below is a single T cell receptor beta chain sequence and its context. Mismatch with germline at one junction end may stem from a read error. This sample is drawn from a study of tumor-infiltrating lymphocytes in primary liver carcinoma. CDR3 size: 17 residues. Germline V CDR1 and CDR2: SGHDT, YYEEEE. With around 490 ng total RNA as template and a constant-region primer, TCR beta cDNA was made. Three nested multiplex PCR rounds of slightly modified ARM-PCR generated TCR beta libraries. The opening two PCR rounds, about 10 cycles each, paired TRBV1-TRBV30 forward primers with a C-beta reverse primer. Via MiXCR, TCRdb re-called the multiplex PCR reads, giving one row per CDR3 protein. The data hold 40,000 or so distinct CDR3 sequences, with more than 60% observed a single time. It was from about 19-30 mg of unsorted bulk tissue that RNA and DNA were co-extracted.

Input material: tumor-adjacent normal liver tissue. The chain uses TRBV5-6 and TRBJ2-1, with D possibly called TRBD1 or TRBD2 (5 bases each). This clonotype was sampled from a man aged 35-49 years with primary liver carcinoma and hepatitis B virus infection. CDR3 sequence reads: CASNLGRSRFGYSEQFF. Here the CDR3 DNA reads TGTGCCAGCAACTTGGGACGGAGCCGCTTTGGGTACAGTGAGCAGTTCTTC.